This is a list of T cell receptor beta chains from one sample in a study of Ad26.COV2.S vaccination and SARS-CoV-2 variants. Only in-frame clones appear in the TCRdb table, and some are missing; sequencing was by immunoSEQ multiplex PCR. The sample includes about 480,000 clones, roughly 87% seen only once; the top ten take roughly 13%. Sequenced material: peripheral blood, taken in a trial of Ad26.COV2.S vaccine versus placebo. These receptors were collected from a person between 18 and 60 years old who received the Ad26.COV2.S COVID-19 vaccine or a placebo. CDR3s leave out the opening cysteine and the closing phenylalanine or tryptophan.

J gene,V gene,CDR3 protein
TRBJ1-5,TRBV6-2/TRBV6-3,ASSRQGGDQPQH
TRBJ1-1,TRBV7-9,ASSLEDRVAANTEAF
TRBJ1-1,TRBV5-4,ASSLALGQNTEAF
TRBJ1-2,TRBV5-4,ASSLFRDRSLYGYT
TRBJ2-3,TRBV29-1,SVGRGTDTQY
TRBJ2-4,TRBV21-1,ASSTTPRDTLAKNIQY
TRBJ2-3,TRBV19,AISPGTSLGDTQY
TRBJ2-7,TRBV5-1,ASSLGTGGGYEQY
TRBJ1-5,TRBV20-1,SASVGGDQPQH
TRBJ1-1,TRBV4-3,ASSQAVRTTEAF
TRBJ2-7,TRBV28,ASSLSGTGYEQY
TRBJ1-2,TRBV27,ASSTDRVPPYGYT
TRBJ2-1,TRBV2,ASSGQVYNEQF
TRBJ1-1,TRBV5-6,ASSPRGSLNTEAF
TRBJ1-6,TRBV4-2,ASSQEERTGDNSPLH
TRBJ1-2,TRBV2,ASSRDRVNYGYT
TRBJ1-1,TRBV30,AWRAGIGVEAF